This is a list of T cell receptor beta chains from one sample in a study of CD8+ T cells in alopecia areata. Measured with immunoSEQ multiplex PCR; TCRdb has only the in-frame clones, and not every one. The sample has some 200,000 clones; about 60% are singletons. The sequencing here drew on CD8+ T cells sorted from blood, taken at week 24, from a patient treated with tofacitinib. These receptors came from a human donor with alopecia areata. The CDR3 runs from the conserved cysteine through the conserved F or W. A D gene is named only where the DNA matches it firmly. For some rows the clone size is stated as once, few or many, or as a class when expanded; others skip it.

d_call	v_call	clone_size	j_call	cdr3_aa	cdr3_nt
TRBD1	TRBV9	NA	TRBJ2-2	CASSGTGFPGELFF	TGTGCCAGCAGCGGGACAGGGTTCCCCGGGGAGCTGTTTTTT
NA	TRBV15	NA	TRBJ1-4	CATRRGLGDEKLFF	TGTGCCACCAGGAGAGGCCTTGGAGATGAAAAACTGTTTTTT
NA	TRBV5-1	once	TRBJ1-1	CASSLGLNTEAFF	TGCGCCAGCAGCTTGGGACTAAACACTGAAGCTTTCTTT
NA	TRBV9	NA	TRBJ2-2	CASSVSRPGELFF	TGTGCCAGCAGCGTCTCTAGACCCGGGGAGCTGTTTTTT
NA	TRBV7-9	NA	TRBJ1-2	CASSVRQNPTNYGYTF	TGTGCCAGCAGCGTAAGACAGAATCCAACTAACTATGGCTACACCTTC
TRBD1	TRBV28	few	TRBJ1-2	CASSFGQGVYGYTF	TGTGCCAGCAGTTTCGGACAGGGCGTCTATGGCTACACCTTC
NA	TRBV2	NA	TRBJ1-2	CASSPTGDF	TGTGCCAGCAGCCCTACGGGGGACTTC
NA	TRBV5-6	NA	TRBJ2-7	CASRDSSYEQYF	TGTGCTAGCAGGGACTCCTCCTACGAGCAGTACTTC
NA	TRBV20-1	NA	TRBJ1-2	CSASDSYGYTF	TGCAGTGCCAGCGACAGCTATGGCTACACCTTC
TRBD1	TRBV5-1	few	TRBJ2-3	CASSFRTGGTDTQYF	TGCGCCAGCAGCTTCCGGACAGGGGGCACAGATACGCAGTATTTT
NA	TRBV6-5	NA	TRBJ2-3	CASTADTDTQYF	TGTGCCAGCACGGCAGACACAGATACGCAGTATTTT
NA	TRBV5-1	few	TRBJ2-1	CASSSADGLGEEQFF	TGCGCCAGCAGCTCCGCCGACGGACTGGGCGAAGAGCAGTTCTTC
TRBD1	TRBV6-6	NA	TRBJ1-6	CASSYSTGDNSPLHF	TGTGCCAGCAGTTACTCCACAGGGGACAATTCACCCCTCCACTTT
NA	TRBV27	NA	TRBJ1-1	CASNRMGNTEAFF	TGTGCCAGCAATCGGATGGGAAACACTGAAGCTTTCTTT
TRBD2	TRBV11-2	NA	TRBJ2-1	CASSGSGGDYNEQFF	TGTGCCAGCAGCGGAAGCGGGGGGGACTACAATGAGCAGTTCTTC
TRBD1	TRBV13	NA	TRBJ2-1	CASSQKRDRANEQFF	TGTGCCAGCAGCCAAAAACGGGACAGGGCAAATGAGCAGTTCTTC
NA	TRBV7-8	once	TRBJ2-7	CASIPPDGYEQYF	TGTGCCAGCATCCCCCCTGATGGGTACGAGCAGTACTTC
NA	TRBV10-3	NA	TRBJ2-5	CAISESWRAGQETQYF	TGTGCCATCAGTGAGTCGTGGCGTGCGGGGCAAGAGACCCAGTACTTC
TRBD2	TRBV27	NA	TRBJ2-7	CASSLWEGYEQYF	TGTGCCAGCAGTCTCTGGGAGGGCTACGAGCAGTACTTC
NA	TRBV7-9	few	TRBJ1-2	CASSLAGNYGYTF	TGTGCCAGCAGCTTAGCAGGGAACTATGGCTACACCTTC
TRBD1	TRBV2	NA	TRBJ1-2	CASGVEATGDLGGYTF	TGTGCCAGCGGTGTTGAAGCGACAGGGGATTTGGGTGGCTACACCTTC
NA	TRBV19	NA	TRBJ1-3	CASSISSSTGNTIYF	TGTGCCAGTAGTATAAGCAGCAGTACTGGAAACACCATATATTTT
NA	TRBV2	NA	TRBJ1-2	CASILRASGYTF	TGTGCCAGCATCCTGCGGGCCTCTGGCTACACCTTC
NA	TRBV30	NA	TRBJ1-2	CAWTSGALPLGYTF	TGTGCCTGGACCTCCGGGGCACTCCCTTTAGGCTACACCTTC
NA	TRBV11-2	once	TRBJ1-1	CASSLGVNTEAFF	TGTGCCAGCAGCTTAGGGGTTAACACTGAAGCTTTCTTT
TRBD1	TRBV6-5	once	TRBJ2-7	CASSNRDREQYF	TGTGCCAGCAGTAACCGGGACAGAGAGCAGTACTTC
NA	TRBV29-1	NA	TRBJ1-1	CSATNTEAFF	TGCAGCGCTACGAACACTGAAGCTTTCTTT
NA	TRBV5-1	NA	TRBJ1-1	CASSFSSAEAFF	TGCGCCAGCAGCTTTAGTAGTGCTGAAGCTTTCTTT
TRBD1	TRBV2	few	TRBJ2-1	CASSGGQTYNEQFF	TGTGCCAGCAGTGGGGGACAGACTTACAATGAGCAGTTCTTC
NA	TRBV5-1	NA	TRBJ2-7	CASSLGGVEQYF	TGCGCCAGCAGCTTGGGCGGGGTCGAGCAGTACTTC
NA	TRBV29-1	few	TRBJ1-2	CSVEGTFSDGYTF	TGCAGCGTTGAGGGCACCTTTTCCGATGGCTACACCTTC
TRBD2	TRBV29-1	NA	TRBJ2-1	CSVEDGLAGGIDEQFF	TGCAGCGTTGAAGATGGCTTAGCGGGGGGGATCGATGAGCAGTTCTTC
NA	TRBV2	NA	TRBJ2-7	CASSEAVEQYF	TGTGCCAGCAGTGAAGCGGTGGAGCAGTACTTC
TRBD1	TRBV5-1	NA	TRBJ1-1	CASSITGDTEAFF	TGCGCCAGCAGCATCACAGGGGACACTGAAGCTTTCTTT
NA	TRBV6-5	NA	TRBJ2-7	CASRRNLISYEQYF	TGTGCCAGCAGACGGAACCTGATCTCCTACGAGCAGTACTTC
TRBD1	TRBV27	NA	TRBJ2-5	CASSSGQGWATQYF	TGTGCCAGCAGTTCAGGACAGGGATGGGCGACCCAGTACTTC
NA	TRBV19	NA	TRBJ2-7	CASSIGGTKGYEQYF	TGTGCCAGTAGTATAGGGGGGACGAAGGGCTACGAGCAGTACTTC
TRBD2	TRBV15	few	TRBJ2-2	CATSRDAGGNTGELFF	TGTGCCACCAGCAGAGATGCGGGGGGCAACACCGGGGAGCTGTTTTTT